The present T cell receptor (beta chain) was sequenced within a study of T cells of healthy individuals. Germline CDR1 DFQATT, CDR2 SNEGSKA (reference sequence). Trimming shortened V by 6 bases and J by 2 bases, and 14 bases separated the two germline ends. The CDR3 covers 14 residues. TCRdb reprocessed the 5' RACE reads with MiXCR, giving one entry per CDR3 protein. The sample consists of 50,000 to 55,000 distinct CDR3 sequences, 14% to 15% of them appearing once. This clonotype was seen at least ten times. This receptor was identified in a human donor in good health. The gene calls are TRBV20-1 and TRBJ2-1; either TRBD1 or TRBD2 may supply D (6 bases each). In nucleotides, the CDR3 is TGCAGTGCCTTTGGAGGGGGTCCCTACAATGAGCAGTTCTTC. Translation gives CSAFGGGPYNEQFF.